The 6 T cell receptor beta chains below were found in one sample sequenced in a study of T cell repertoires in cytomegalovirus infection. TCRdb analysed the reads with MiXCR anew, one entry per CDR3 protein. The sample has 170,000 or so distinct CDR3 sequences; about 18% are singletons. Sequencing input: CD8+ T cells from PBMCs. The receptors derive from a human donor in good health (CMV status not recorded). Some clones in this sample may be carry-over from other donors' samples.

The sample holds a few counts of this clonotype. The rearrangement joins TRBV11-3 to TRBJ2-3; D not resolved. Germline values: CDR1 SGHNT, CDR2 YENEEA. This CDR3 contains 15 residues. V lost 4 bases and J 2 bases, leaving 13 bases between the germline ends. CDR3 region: CASSSNGRHTDTQYF. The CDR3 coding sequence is TGTGCCAGCAGCTCAAATGGACGGCACACAGATACGCAGTATTTT.

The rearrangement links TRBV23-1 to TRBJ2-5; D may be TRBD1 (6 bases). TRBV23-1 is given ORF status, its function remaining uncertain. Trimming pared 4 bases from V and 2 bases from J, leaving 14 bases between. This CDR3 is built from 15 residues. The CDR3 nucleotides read TGCGCCAGCAGTCTCCGGACAGAGCCTCAAGAGACCCAGTACTTC. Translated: CASSLRTEPQETQYF.

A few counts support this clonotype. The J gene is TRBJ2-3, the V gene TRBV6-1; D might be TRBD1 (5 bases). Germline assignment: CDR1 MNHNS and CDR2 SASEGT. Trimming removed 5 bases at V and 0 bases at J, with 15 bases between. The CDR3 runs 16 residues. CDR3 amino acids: CASSSTTESSTDTQYF. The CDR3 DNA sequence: TGTGCCAGCAGTTCAACGACAGAGTCTAGCACAGATACGCAGTATTTT.

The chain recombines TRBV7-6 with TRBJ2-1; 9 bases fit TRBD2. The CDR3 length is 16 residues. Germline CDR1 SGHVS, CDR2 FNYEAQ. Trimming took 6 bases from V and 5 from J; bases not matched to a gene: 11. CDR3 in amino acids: CASRTQASGDDNEQFF. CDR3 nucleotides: TGTGCCAGCAGAACCCAGGCTAGCGGGGATGACAATGAGCAGTTCTTC.

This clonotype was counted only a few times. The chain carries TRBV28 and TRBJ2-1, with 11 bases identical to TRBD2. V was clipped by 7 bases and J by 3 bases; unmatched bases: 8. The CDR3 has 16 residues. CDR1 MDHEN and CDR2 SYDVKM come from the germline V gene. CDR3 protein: CASIATSGDHYNEQFF. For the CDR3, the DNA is TGTGCCAGCATTGCGACTAGCGGGGACCACTACAATGAGCAGTTCTTC.

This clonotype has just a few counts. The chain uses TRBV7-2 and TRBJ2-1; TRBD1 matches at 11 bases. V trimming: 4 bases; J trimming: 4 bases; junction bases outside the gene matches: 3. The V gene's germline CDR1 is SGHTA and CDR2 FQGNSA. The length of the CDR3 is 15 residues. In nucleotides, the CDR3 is TGTGCCAGCAGCTCGGACAGGGGGCCGTACAATGAGCAGTTCTTC. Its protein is CASSSDRGPYNEQFF.